A single sample gave rise to the 4 T cell receptor beta chains below, sequenced in a study of blood T cell repertoires in COVID-19. Sequencing used immunoSEQ multiplex PCR; TCRdb keeps in-frame clones, though not all of them. The sample has 40,000 to 60,000 clones, approximately 84% seen once; the top ten hold less than 4.5%. Material: peripheral blood. These receptors originate from a man aged 50 to 59 with active COVID-19.

This chain links TRBV4-1 with TRBJ2-2; 8 bases are shared with TRBD1. The CDR3 length is 14 residues. V was clipped by 3 bases and J by 7 bases; unmatched bases: 4. Germline assignment: CDR1 MGHRA and CDR2 YSYEKL. CDR3 in amino acids: CASSQMTGDGELFF. CDR3 bases: TGCGCCAGCAGCCAGATGACAGGGGACGGGGAGCTGTTTTTT.

The rearrangement joins TRBV4-2 to TRBJ1-4; 10 bases fit TRBD1. The CDR3 is made up of 16 amino acids. CDR1 is LGHNA, CDR2 YNFKEQ, per germline. The V gene end was trimmed by 0 bases and the J gene end by 7 bases; junction bases not matched to a gene: 5. CDR3 in amino acids: CASSQEAGTGAEKLFF. CDR3 in DNA: TGTGCCAGCAGCCAAGAGGCCGGGACAGGGGCTGAAAAACTGTTTTTT.

This rearrangement joins TRBV10-3 to TRBJ2-7; a weak D match, TRBD1 (6 bases). From germline, CDR1 is ENHRY and CDR2 SYGVKD. The CDR3 is 16 residues long. Trimming left V 0 bases short and J 3 bases short, with 15 bases between. CDR3 nucleotides: TGTGCCATCAGTGAGTCAGGCCGGAGACAGGTCTACGAGCAGTACTTC. It is translated as CAISESGRRQVYEQYF.

The rearrangement links TRBV4-3 to TRBJ2-3, with 8 positions matching TRBD2. The CDR3 consists of 18 residues. Germline loops: CDR1 LGHNA, CDR2 YSLEER. Trimming cost V 0 bases and J 0 bases; bases outside gene matches: 8. The DNA for the CDR3 is TGCGCCAGCAGCCAAGAGATGGGTGCTAGCGGGAGCACAGATACGCAGTATTTT. Amino acid sequence: CASSQEMGASGSTDTQYF.